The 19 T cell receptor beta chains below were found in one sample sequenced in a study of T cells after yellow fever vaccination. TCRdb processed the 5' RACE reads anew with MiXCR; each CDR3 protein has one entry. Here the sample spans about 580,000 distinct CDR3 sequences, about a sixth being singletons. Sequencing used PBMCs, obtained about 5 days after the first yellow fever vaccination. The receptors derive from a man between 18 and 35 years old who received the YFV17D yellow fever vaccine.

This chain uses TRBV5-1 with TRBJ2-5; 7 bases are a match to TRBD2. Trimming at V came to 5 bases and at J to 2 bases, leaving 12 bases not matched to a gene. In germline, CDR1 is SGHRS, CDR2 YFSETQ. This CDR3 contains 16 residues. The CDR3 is CASRQHGGLEQETQYF. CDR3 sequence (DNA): TGCGCCAGCAGACAACACGGGGGGTTGGAACAAGAGACCCAGTACTTC. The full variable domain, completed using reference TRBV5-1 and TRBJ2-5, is KAGVTQTPRYLIKTRGQQVTLSCSPISGHRSVSWYQQTPGQGLQFLFEYFSETQRNKGNFPGRFSGRQFSNSRSEMNVSTLELGDSALYLCASRQHGGLEQETQYFGPGTRLLVL.

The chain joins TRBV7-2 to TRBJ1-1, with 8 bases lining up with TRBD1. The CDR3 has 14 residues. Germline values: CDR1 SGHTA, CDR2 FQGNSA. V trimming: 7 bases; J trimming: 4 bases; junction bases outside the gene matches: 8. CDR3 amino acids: CASNNRGLGTEAFF. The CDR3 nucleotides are TGTGCCAGCAACAACAGGGGGTTGGGCACTGAAGCTTTCTTT.

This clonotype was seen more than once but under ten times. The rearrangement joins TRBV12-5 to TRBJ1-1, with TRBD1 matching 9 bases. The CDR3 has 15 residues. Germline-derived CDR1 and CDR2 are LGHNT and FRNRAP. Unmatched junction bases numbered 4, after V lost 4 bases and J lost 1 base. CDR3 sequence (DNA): TGTGCTAGTGGTTGGACAGGGGCTAAGAACACTGAAGCTTTCTTT. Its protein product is CASGWTGAKNTEAFF.

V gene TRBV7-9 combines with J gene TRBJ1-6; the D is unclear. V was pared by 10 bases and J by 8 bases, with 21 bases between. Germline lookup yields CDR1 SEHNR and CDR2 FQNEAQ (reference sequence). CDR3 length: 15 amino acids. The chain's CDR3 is CAIEEEGVRDSPLHF. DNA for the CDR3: TGTGCCATAGAGGAAGAGGGCGTTAGGGATTCACCCCTCCACTTT.

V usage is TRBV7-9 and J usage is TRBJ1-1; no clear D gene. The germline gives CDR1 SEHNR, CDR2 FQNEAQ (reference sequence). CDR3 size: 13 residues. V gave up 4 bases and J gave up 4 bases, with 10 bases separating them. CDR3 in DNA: TGTGCCAGCAGCTCCGGACTGAGCACTGAAGCTTTCTTT. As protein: CASSSGLSTEAFF. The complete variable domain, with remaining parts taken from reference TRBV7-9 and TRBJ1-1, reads DTGVSQNPRHKITKRGQNVTFRCDPISEHNRLYWYRQTLGQGPEFLTYFQNEAQLEKSRLLSDRFSAERPKGSFSTLEIQRTEQGDSAMYLCASSSGLSTEAFFGQGTRLTVV.

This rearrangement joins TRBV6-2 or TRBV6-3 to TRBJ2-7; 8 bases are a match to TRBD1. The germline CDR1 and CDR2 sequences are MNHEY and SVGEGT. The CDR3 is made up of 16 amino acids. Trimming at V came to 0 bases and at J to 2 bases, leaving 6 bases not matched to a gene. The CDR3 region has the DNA TGTGCCAGCAGTTACTCGGGACAGGTCCTACCCTACGAGCAGTACGTC. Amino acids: CASSYSGQVLPYEQYV.

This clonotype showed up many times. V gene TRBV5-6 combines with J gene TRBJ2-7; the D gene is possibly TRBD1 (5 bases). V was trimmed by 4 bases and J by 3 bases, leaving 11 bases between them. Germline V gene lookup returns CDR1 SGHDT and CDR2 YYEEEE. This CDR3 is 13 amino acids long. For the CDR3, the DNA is TGTGCCAGCAGCCTAAAGGACATCTACGAGCAGTACTTC. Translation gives CASSLKDIYEQYF.

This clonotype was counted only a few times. CDR3: CASSRPADTQYF. In DNA, the CDR3 is TGTGCCAGCAGCCGCCCAGCAGATACGCAGTATTTT. The chain carries TRBV4-2 and TRBJ2-3; no definite D call. Germline values: CDR1 LGHNA, CDR2 YNFKEQ. The CDR3 consists of 12 residues. V was pared by 4 bases and J by 4 bases, with 6 bases between.

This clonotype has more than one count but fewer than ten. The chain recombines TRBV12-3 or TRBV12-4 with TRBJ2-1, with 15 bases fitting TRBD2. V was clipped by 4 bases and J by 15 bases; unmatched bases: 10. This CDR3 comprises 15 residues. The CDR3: CASSSHGLAGGEGFF. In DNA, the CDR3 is TGTGCCAGCAGTTCTCATGGACTAGCGGGGGGGGAGGGGTTCTTC.

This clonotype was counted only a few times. The CDR3 DNA reads TGCGCCAGCAGATCCAGGGAGGAGACCCAGTACTTC. Translating it yields CASRSREETQYF. The gene calls are TRBV4-3 and TRBJ2-5; D assignment may be TRBD1 or TRBD2 (5 bases each). Germline CDR1 is LGHNA and CDR2 is YSLEER. This CDR3 contains 12 residues. V was trimmed by 6 bases and J by 5 bases, leaving 10 bases between them.

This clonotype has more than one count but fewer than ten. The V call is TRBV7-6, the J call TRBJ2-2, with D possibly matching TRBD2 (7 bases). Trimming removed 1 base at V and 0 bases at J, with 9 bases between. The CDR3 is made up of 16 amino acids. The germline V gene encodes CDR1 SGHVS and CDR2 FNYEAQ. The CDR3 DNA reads TGTGCCAGCAGCTTAGGGGAGGGGGCGAACACCGGGGAGCTGTTTTTT. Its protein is CASSLGEGANTGELFF.

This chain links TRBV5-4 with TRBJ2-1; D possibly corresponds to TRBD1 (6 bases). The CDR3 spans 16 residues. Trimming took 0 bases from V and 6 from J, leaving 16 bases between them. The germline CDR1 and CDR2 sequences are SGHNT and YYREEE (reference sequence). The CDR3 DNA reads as TGTGCCAGCAGCTTGGTTTTTGGGGGCGCCCGCAATGAGCAGTTCTTC. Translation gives CASSLVFGGARNEQFF.

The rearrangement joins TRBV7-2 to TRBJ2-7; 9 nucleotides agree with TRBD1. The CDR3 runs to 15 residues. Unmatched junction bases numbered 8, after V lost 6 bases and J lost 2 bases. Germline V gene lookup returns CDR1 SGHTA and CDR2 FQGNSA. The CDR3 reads CASSLTGQGAYEQYF. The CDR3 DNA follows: TGTGCCAGCAGTCTAACGGGACAGGGAGCCTACGAGCAGTACTTC.

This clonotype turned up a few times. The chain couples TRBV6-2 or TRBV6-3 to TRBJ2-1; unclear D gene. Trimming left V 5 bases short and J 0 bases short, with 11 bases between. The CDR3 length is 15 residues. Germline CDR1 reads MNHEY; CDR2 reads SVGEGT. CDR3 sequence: CASSTTLISYNEQFF. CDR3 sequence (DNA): TGTGCCAGCAGTACTACACTGATCTCCTACAATGAGCAGTTCTTC.

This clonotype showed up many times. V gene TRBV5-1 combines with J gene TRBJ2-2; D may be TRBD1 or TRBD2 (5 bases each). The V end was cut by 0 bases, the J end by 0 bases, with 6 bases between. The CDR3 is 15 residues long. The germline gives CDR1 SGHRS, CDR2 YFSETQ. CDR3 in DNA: TGCGCCAGCAGCTTGGGGGGGACGAACACCGGGGAGCTGTTTTTT. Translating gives CASSLGGTNTGELFF.

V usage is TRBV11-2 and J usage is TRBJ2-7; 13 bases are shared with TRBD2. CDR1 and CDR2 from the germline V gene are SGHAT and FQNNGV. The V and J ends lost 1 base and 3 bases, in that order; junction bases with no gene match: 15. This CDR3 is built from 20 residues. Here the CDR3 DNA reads TGTGCCAGCAGCTTAGTCCCAGGGACTAGCGGGGATCCTCTCCTCTACGAGCAGTACGTC. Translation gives CASSLVPGTSGDPLLYEQYV.

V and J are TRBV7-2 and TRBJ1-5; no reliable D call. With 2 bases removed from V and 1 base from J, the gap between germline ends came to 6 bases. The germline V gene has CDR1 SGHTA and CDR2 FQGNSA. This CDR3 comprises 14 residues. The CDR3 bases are TGTGCCAGCAGCTTAATAGTCAGCAATCAGCCCCAGCATTTT. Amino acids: CASSLIVSNQPQHF.

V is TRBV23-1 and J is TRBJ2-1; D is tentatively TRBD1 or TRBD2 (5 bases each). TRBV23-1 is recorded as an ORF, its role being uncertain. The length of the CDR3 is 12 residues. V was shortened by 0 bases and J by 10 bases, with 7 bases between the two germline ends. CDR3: CASSQSGTEQFF. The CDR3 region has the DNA TGCGCCAGCAGTCAATCCGGGACGGAGCAGTTCTTC.

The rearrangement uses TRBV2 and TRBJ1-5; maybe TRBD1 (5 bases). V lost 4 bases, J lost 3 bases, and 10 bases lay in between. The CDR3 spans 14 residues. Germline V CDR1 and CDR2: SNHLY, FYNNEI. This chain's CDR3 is CASSADSLNQPQHF. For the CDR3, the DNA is TGTGCCAGCAGTGCCGACAGCCTCAATCAGCCCCAGCATTTT.